What follows is one TCR beta chain and its context. Its target is not known. This sample was taken from a study of stem cell transplantation in POMP-related autoinflammatory disease. V shed 1 base, J shed 2 bases, and the junction held 5 bases outside the gene matches. There are 16 residues in the CDR3. The assay was immunoSEQ multiplex PCR, and TCRdb's table has in-frame clones only and misses some. The sample includes 25,000 to 40,000 clones, 88% of them seen just once. Study results and limitations: In patients with PRAID, every analyzed T-cell subset tended to show lower diversity and higher clonality.

The sequence was obtained from a human donor with POMP-related autoinflammation and immune dysregulation (PRAID). Sequencing was performed on CD4+ T cells from PBMCs, taken before stem cell transplantation. The chain combines TRBV5-3 with TRBJ2-3, with 9 bases lining up with TRBD2. TRBV5-3 is labeled an ORF, and its function is uncertain. The CDR3 loop reads CARSLSSGRSTDTQYF. In DNA, the CDR3 is TGTGCCAGAAGCTTGAGTAGCGGGAGATCCACAGATACGCAGTATTTT.